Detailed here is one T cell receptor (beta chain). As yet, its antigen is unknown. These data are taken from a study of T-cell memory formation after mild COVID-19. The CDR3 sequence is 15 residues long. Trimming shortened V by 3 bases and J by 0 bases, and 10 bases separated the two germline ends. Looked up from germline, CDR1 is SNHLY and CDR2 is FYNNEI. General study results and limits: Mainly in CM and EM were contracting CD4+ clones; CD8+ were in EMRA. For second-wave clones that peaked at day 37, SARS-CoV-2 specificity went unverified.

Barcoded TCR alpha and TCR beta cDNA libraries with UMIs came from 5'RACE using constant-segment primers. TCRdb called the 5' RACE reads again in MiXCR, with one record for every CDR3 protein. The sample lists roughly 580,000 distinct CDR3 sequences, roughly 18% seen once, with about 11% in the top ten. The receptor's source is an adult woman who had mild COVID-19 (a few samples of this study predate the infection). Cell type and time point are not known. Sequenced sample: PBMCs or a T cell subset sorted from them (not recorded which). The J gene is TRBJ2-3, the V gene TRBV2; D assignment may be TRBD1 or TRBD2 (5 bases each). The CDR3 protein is CASSDTGLSTDTQYF. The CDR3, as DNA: TGTGCCAGCAGTGATACGGGGCTTAGCACAGATACGCAGTATTTT. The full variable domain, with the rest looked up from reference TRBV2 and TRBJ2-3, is EPEVTQTPSHQVTQMGQEVILRCVPISNHLYFYWYRQILGQKVEFLVSFYNNEISEKSEIFDDQFSVERPDGSNFTLKIRSTKLEDSAMYFCASSDTGLSTDTQYFGPGTRLTVL.